There are many counts of the clone carrying this TCR beta chain. Molecular barcoding with unique molecular identifiers was used for the TCRbeta library. TCRdb passed the PCR reads through MiXCR, listing each CDR3 protein once. The sample contains roughly 200,000 distinct CDR3 sequences, roughly 6.8% of which appear only once. The entry originates in a study of T-cell reconstitution after alpha-beta-depleted transplantation in children. The germline V gene has CDR1 SEHNR and CDR2 FQNEAQ (reference sequence). The CDR3 length is 16 residues. V was trimmed by 0 bases and J by 0 bases, leaving 12 bases between them.

The rearrangement joins TRBV7-9 to TRBJ2-7, with D perhaps matching TRBD1 (6 bases). The sequence was obtained from a human donor who donated a stem cell graft to a child with Wiskott-Aldrich syndrome. The sequencing used PBMCs from the stem cell graft donor, collected from the stem cell graft. The CDR3 sequence: CASSLAGAKSSYEQYF. The DNA of the CDR3 is TGTGCCAGCAGCTTAGCGGGGGCTAAGAGCTCCTACGAGCAGTACTTC. Using reference TRBV7-9 and TRBJ2-7 for the parts outside the CDR3, the full variable domain is DTGVSQNPRHKITKRGQNVTFRCDPISEHNRLYWYRQTLGQGPEFLTYFQNEAQLEKSRLLSDRFSAERPKGSFSTLEIQRTEQGDSAMYLCASSLAGAKSSYEQYFGPGTRLTVT.